This record looks at one TCR beta chain sequence and its context. The antigen it recognizes is unknown. The input lacks base qualities; no much larger clone sits a single base away. The data stem from a study of cytomegalovirus exposure and HLA in healthy donors (dated 2017 in TCRdb). About the investigation overall: In an earlier analysis of approximately 640 of the donors, 250 to 350 Gb of sequence data and 100 million or so unique TCR beta sequences from about 179 million T cells were reported. An early release covering just under 650 HLA-typed donors comprised around 300 gigabases of sequencing data and tens of millions of unique TCR sequences. The genetic ancestry cluster associated with self-reported Caucasian donors included around 76% of the roughly 360 genotyped donors. The aim of the study was to test whether cataloging public T cell receptors could identify signatures of past pathogen exposure. Using immunosequencing, the study profiled T cell repertoires from some 670 subjects and related those repertoires to cytomegalovirus serostatus. Besides the first cohort of under 700 subjects, a separate validation cohort made up of 120 different subjects was used. The study combined high-throughput TCR immunosequencing, statistical association of individual TCRs with disease status, and machine learning to predict cytomegalovirus infection status. A later analysis re-examined previously published TCR beta repertoires from about 670 donors and added high-resolution HLA genotyping to investigate patterns of TCR occurrence. In the later analysis, no new phenotypic data were used to find candidate immune exposures; instead, reliance was placed on TCR beta sequences and their occurrence across donors. In an earlier analysis of over 550 of the donors, high-throughput TCR beta sequencing was used to judge whether each TCR beta V gene segment behaved as functional or pseudogenic. Donor age, sex, ethnicity and CMV serostatus were compiled alongside the repertoire data. A later genetic analysis took genome-wide SNP genotypes for about 55% of the roughly 700 donors and used that subset as a discovery cohort. All discovery cohort repertoires had been generated using a single sequencing platform. HLA typing covered class I and class II loci at four-digit resolution. The number of donors typed differed by locus, with roughly 629-640 for A, B, C, DRB1 and DQB1, approximately 500 for DQA1, 600 to 610 for DPA1, and over 400 for DPB1. Four or five DR-DQ haplotypes were handled as single units for association and clustering because linkage in the cohort was strong. Across around 400 genotyped donors of the cohort, an average of roughly 250,000 unique TCR beta nucleotide sequences per donor were sequenced, and approximately 19% of those sequences were non-productive. General findings and caveats noted by the study authors: The authors suggested that the approach could potentially be generalized to other disease states and immunological phenotypes. According to a later analysis, parvovirus B19, influenza, CMV and Epstein-Barr virus appeared linked to several top co-occurrence clusters. Because HLA typing was missing for some donors at each locus, association tests included only the typed subset. Broadly in line with IMGT annotations, most TCR beta V segments showed up in productive rearrangements about 87% or about 30% of the time in an earlier analysis of several hundred of the donors. Most CMV-associated TCR beta chains appeared to be HLA-restricted in a later analysis, and the HLA associations seemed to be driven largely by CMV exposure. Linkage disequilibrium might explain the correlated functional status among segregating V segments, but an unknown experimental factor could not be excluded. A cluster of highly shared sequence variants was judged likely to be a technical artifact of the sequencing pipeline. In vitro tests confirmed that three of the cytomegalovirus-associated TCR beta chains recognize cytomegalovirus antigens. For the cohort, immune exposure information was limited to CMV serostatus. A further reported finding was that TCR beta sequences accurately predicted the HLA-A and HLA-B alleles for most subjects in the first cohort. The study gave a list of about 160 TCR beta chains associated with cytomegalovirus. In a later analysis, the rate of TCR association differed among HLA loci, with DRB1 alleles having the most associated TCRs and HLA-C alleles having the fewest. Only TCR beta chains were sequenced in this cohort, and the absence of alpha or paired-chain data limited detectable features. The classifier was reported to diagnose cytomegalovirus status with high specificity and sensitivity in both the original cohort and the validation cohort. Specific HLA alleles were associated with some 15,000 TCR beta sequences at a false discovery rate of 0.05 in a later analysis. Most TCR sequences were observed very rarely across donors, whereas some public TCRs were present in many individuals. Assigning TCR associations to individual alleles was difficult when HLA alleles, especially DR and DQ, strongly co-occurred. In a later genetic analysis, a missense DCLRE1C variant was associated with V-gene and J-gene trimming of TCR beta chains, and the association was replicated in an independent cohort. Because counts were too low, approximately 18 rarely observed V segments, including chromosome 9 orphons, were excluded from the earlier analysis of several hundred of the donors. In a later analysis, HLA-associated TCR beta chains were found to be more clonally expanded and to have lower generation probabilities than equally common non-associated chains. The 87-base-pair reads could not distinguish some IMGT-functional V segments, including TRBV6-2 and TRBV6-3, so those segments were excluded. According to a later genetic analysis, donors in an Asian-associated ancestry cluster had fewer N-insertions in productive TCRs than the approximately 650-donor mean. The presence/absence analyses assumed that sequencing depth was roughly uniform across donors, and that assumption may not be true.

Receptors were amplified or captured by the immunoSEQ multiplex PCR assay. For the multiplex PCR, a mixture combining 60 forward primers for TCR Vbeta segments and 13 reverse primers for TCR Jbeta segments was used. The CDR3 region of rearranged TCR beta genes was amplified from genomic DNA with a multiplex PCR assay. Amplified TCR beta libraries were sequenced as 87-base-pair reads on the Illumina HiSeq System. The paper's processing steps were these. In a later analysis, roughly 80 million unique TCR beta chains were counted across the roughly 670 repertoires, and roughly 10 million of these chains were shared by at least two donors. To remove PCR and sequencing errors, raw reads were error-corrected and collapsed into unique sequences using a nearest-neighbor algorithm that merged closely related sequences. To assign V, D and J gene segments, CDR3 sequences were aligned to IMGT reference sequences. For a sequence to be retained, a match of at least six nucleotides to both a V gene segment and a J gene segment was required. Rearrangements were classified as productive when the CDR3 lacked stop codons and remained in frame with V and J, and all other rearrangements were classified as non-productive. CDR3 was defined by IMGT convention, running from the second conserved V-encoded cysteine to the conserved J-encoded phenylalanine. Sequences without an unambiguous match to a single V gene segment were excluded from the earlier analysis of 450 to 750 of the donors. An earlier analysis of 587 of the donors called V segments functional above 56.7% productive rearrangements and segregating when the between-donor standard deviation exceeded 5%. A statistical classification framework was built for diagnosing cytomegalovirus status from the catalog of TCR beta chain sequences. V and J gene assignment, in a later analysis, came from comparing TCR nucleotide sequences with IMGT/GENE-DB human TR gene sequences. A later analysis assigned CDR3 sequences and most-parsimonious VDJ recombination scenarios with the TCRdist pipeline. In a later analysis, each TCR beta chain was defined by its CDR3 amino acid sequence together with its V-gene family, and reads lacking a unique V-gene family were excluded. As a way to deal with suspected cross-contamination and a sequencing artifact, a later analysis dropped over 550 nucleotide sequences that were highly shared and had low generation probability. For each public chain, a later analysis derived a clonal expansion index from normalized ranks of inferred template counts within each repertoire. In a later analysis, generation probabilities were computed using a VDJ recombination model fitted to out-of-frame rearrangements, and the results were checked against IGoR. In a later analysis, TCR-TCR, TCR-HLA and TCR-CMV co-occurrence was scored with hypergeometric tests, and a repertoire-size bias correction was applied to TCR pairs. False discovery rates were estimated in a later analysis by permuting HLA or CMV assignments 20 times. In a later analysis, co-occurring TCRs were grouped using DBSCAN, with TCRdist sequence similarity added in when clustering inside HLA-allele-positive subsets. For co-occurrence clustering, repertoires with fewer than 30,000 or more than 120,000 public chains were excluded, along with five repertoires with anomalous nucleotide sharing. TCRdb provides this immuneACCESS table in a form limited to in-frame rearrangements. Some clones are lacking; in checked studies, under half of them reflect an unresolved V gene, and why the rest are absent is not known. From that table come the V and J calls and clone size; the DNA was used to work out D and trimming. This sample holds over 85,000 clones; under 75% were observed only once. The ten largest clonotypes hold over 1% of the sample.

The cohort consisted of more than 650 healthy bone marrow donors. At the time of sampling, all cohort members were nominally healthy, though unrecorded immune exposures were likely present. The donor was CMV seronegative and was included in the group of around 320 seronegative cohort members. A peripheral blood sample was collected from each donor, and TCR beta sequencing was performed on peripheral blood mononuclear cells. The Qiagen DNeasy Blood Extraction Kit was used to extract genomic DNA from the blood cell samples. Trimming accounts for 5 bases at V and 4 bases at J, while the number of junction bases matched to no gene is 8. Taken from cysteine to phenylalanine, the CDR3 has 15 residues. Of all the DNA, just the CDR3 is kept, 45 bases in frame from base 1. Sequences SGHNT (CDR1) and YENEEA (CDR2) are obtained from the germline V gene.

This clonotype originated in a female donor in good health and CMV-seronegative. Sequencing was performed on PBMCs. Recombination joined TRBV11-3 with TRBJ1-2; TRBD1 matches 9 bases in the middle. CDR3 reads: CASSPWTGDGYGYTF. Read as DNA, the sequence is TGTGCCAGCAGCCCCTGGACAGGGGATGGCTATGGCTACACCTTC.